The rows below give T cell receptor beta chains drawn from one sample of a study of blood T cell repertoires in COVID-19. Only in-frame clones appear in the TCRdb table, and some are missing; sequencing was by immunoSEQ multiplex PCR. The data show about 370,000 clones, more than 80% seen once. The sample comprised PBMCs or T cells enriched from blood (not recorded which). The receptors were sampled from a young man who had recovered from COVID-19. The CDR3 runs from the conserved cysteine through the conserved F or W. D genes are given only for firm matches. Clone sizes are given selectively: once, few, many, or a class where the clone is expanded.

cdr3_nt cdr3_aa clone_size j_call d_call v_call
TGTGCCACCAGCCCTCCCCGCCGGAGGAACACTGAAGCTTTCTTT CATSPPRRRNTEAFF - TRBJ1-1 - TRBV15
TGTGCCACCCAACGGGGGGGCCTGGAGACCCAGTACTTC CATQRGGLETQYF - TRBJ2-5 TRBD2 TRBV2
TGTGCCAGCAGTACCGTGAAAACCGGGACACAGAACACTGAAGCTTTCTTT CASSTVKTGTQNTEAFF - TRBJ1-1 - TRBV6-2/TRBV6-3
TGTGCCAGCAGTGAAGGGACAGGGAACTATGGCTACACCTTC CASSEGTGNYGYTF - TRBJ1-2 TRBD1 TRBV28
TGTGCCAGTTCATCTAGCGGGAGGGAAAATGAGCAGTTCTTC CASSSSGRENEQFF - TRBJ2-1 TRBD2 TRBV18
TGCGCCAGCAGCTTGGCCAGGGGATCTCTCCAATCCGATGAGCAGTTCTTC CASSLARGSLQSDEQFF - TRBJ2-1 - TRBV5-1
TGTGCTAGTGGTTTCGCCCCTATTCCGGGACTAGCGGGAGGTATTTACACCGGGGAGCTGTTTTTT CASGFAPIPGLAGGIYTGELFF - TRBJ2-2 TRBD2 TRBV12-5
TGTGCCAGCAGCCCCCTTTGGGGGGATGGCTATGGCTACACCTTC CASSPLWGDGYGYTF - TRBJ1-2 - TRBV7-9
TGTGCCAGCAGCTCCGACTGGACTGCCTACAATGAGCAGTTCTTC CASSSDWTAYNEQFF - TRBJ2-1 - TRBV7-2
TGTGCCAGCAGCGCTACTCAACGGTCACCCCTCCACTTT CASSATQRSPLHF - TRBJ1-6 - TRBV14
TGCGCCAGCAGCCAAGGGACAGGGGGGTTCGGAGACAATGAGCAGTTCTTC CASSQGTGGFGDNEQFF - TRBJ2-1 TRBD1 TRBV4-3
TGTGCCAGCAGCTTAACCGACAGGGGAGGTGGCTACACCTTC CASSLTDRGGGYTF - TRBJ1-2 TRBD1 TRBV11-2
TGCAGCGGAGGACAGAAAAACACCGGGGAGCTGTTTTTT CSGGQKNTGELFF - TRBJ2-2 - TRBV29-1
TGTGCCAGCAGTTTATTTGGGAGGGCTAAAGCTTTCTTT CASSLFGRAKAFF - TRBJ1-1 - TRBV28
TGTGCCAGCAGCTTATCCGGGGGGCAGGTCAATGAGCAGTTCTTC CASSLSGGQVNEQFF - TRBJ2-1 - TRBV7-3
TGTGCCATCAGCCCCCTTACAGCGAACACCGGGGAGCTGTTTTTT CAISPLTANTGELFF - TRBJ2-2 - TRBV10-3
TGTGCCAGCAGGGAAGGACTAGATGGGCCCCAAGAGACCCAGTACTTC CASREGLDGPQETQYF - TRBJ2-5 TRBD2 TRBV2
TGTGCCAGCAGCGCGGGGGTAGGCGGGGTAACTGAAGCTTTCTTT CASSAGVGGVTEAFF - TRBJ1-1 - TRBV9
TGTGCCAGCAGTTCTCGGTCCTCCTATAATTCACCCCTCCACTTT CASSSRSSYNSPLHF - TRBJ1-6 - TRBV27
TGCGCCAGCTCACGAGGCGGTGTGGTTAACACCGGGGAGCTGTTTTTT CASSRGGVVNTGELFF - TRBJ2-2 - TRBV10-2
TGTGCCAGCAGCTTCCAGGGGGGTACTAGCACAGATACGCAGTATTTT CASSFQGGTSTDTQYF - TRBJ2-3 - TRBV7-3
TGCGCCAGCAGTCGAGTCCAATCTATCAATGAAAAACTGTTTTTT CASSRVQSINEKLFF few TRBJ1-4 - TRBV23-1
TGTGCCAGCAGTTTCGGGGTCTCTGGGGCCAACGTCCTGACTTTC CASSFGVSGANVLTF - TRBJ2-6 - TRBV6-5
TGTGCCAGCAGCGTGACGAGAGGGGGACAGGGGAGCAATGAGCAGTTCTTC CASSVTRGGQGSNEQFF - TRBJ2-1 TRBD1 TRBV9
TGCAGCGTTGACTTGGCGGGAGGCCACGAGCAGTACTTC CSVDLAGGHEQYF - TRBJ2-7 TRBD2 TRBV29-1
TGTGCCAGCATCTTGGACGGGGGCAATCAGCCCCAGCATTTT CASILDGGNQPQHF - TRBJ1-5 - TRBV2
TGTGCCAGCAGCTTTGCGACAGGGATTAACTATGGCTACACCTTC CASSFATGINYGYTF - TRBJ1-2 TRBD1 TRBV7-8
TGTGCCAATCAACAGGTATTCACTGAAGCTTTCTTT CANQQVFTEAFF - TRBJ1-1 - TRBV2
TGTGCCAGTGGAAACAGGGTATCATACAATCAGCCCCAGCATTTT CASGNRVSYNQPQHF - TRBJ1-5 - TRBV19
TGTGCCATCAGTGTCGGCGGCGTTAGCAATCAGCCCCAGCATTTT CAISVGGVSNQPQHF - TRBJ1-5 - TRBV10-3
TGTGCCATCAGTGACGGGACAGATCCTCCACCCCTCCACTTT CAISDGTDPPPLHF once TRBJ1-6 TRBD1 TRBV10-3
TGTGCCAGCAGCCCGGACACAAACTATGGCTACACCTTC CASSPDTNYGYTF - TRBJ1-2 - TRBV7-2
TGTGCCAGCAGCGTAGAACTAGCGGGAGCCGATGAGCAGTTCTTC CASSVELAGADEQFF - TRBJ2-1 TRBD2 TRBV9
TGTGCCAGCAGTGACCAGGGTCGGGGCTACACCTTC CASSDQGRGYTF - TRBJ1-2 - TRBV6-1
TGTGCCAGCAGCGCGATCAGGGGGAGTGGAAACACCATATATTTT CASSAIRGSGNTIYF - TRBJ1-3 TRBD1 TRBV7-6
TGTGCCAGCAGCTCCCCGGGTAGAGATGTCTATGGCTACACCTTC CASSSPGRDVYGYTF - TRBJ1-2 - TRBV5-5
TGTGCCAGCACTTCTAACACCATATATTTT CASTSNTIYF - TRBJ1-3 - TRBV12-3/TRBV12-4
TGCGCCAGCAGCTTGGATGTCAGGGTGGATGGCTACACCTTC CASSLDVRVDGYTF - TRBJ1-2 - TRBV5-1
TGTGCCAGCAGCTTAGTATCAGCGGGAGGATACGAGCAGTACTTC CASSLVSAGGYEQYF - TRBJ2-7 TRBD2 TRBV7-9
TGTGCCAGCAGCCCCCGGGAGGGACAGCCCGGGGAGCTGTTTTTT CASSPREGQPGELFF - TRBJ2-2 - TRBV11-3
TGCGCCAGCGCGACTGACAATGCGGGGTACGAGCAGTACTTC CASATDNAGYEQYF - TRBJ2-7 - TRBV5-1
TGTGCCAGCAGTTTAACTAGCGGGATTGGTGAGCAGTTCTTC CASSLTSGIGEQFF - TRBJ2-1 TRBD2 TRBV27
TGTGCCAGCAGCCAACTGCAGACTAGCGGGAGGGCCGTAGATACGCAGTATTTT CASSQLQTSGRAVDTQYF - TRBJ2-3 TRBD2 TRBV4-2
TGCGCCAGCAGCCAGAGGGGACAGGGGATCCACGAGCAGTACTTC CASSQRGQGIHEQYF - TRBJ2-7 TRBD1 TRBV4-1
TGTGCTAGTGGTTTGGTGCCCTGGGGGGTCTCCTTTAGGTACACTGAAGCTTTCTTT CASGLVPWGVSFRYTEAFF - TRBJ1-1 - TRBV12-5
TGTGCCAGCAGTTACCAGGGACAAATCTACGAGCAGTACTTC CASSYQGQIYEQYF - TRBJ2-7 - TRBV6-2/TRBV6-3
TGCGCCAGCAGCCAGGACGACAGGGGTACAGATACGCAGTATTTT CASSQDDRGTDTQYF - TRBJ2-3 TRBD1 TRBV4-1